The clone carrying this TCR beta chain was picked up many times. The antigen is not known. The data originate from a study of tumor-infiltrating lymphocytes in primary liver carcinoma. Across the study: Treatment of the patients' primary liver carcinoma consisted of surgical resection.

Study-level points and caveats: Reduced overlap was seen in tumor-adjacent and tumor-blood pairs versus tumor region pairs. The top-250-clone fraction was significantly higher in tumors than in blood (p = 0.039).

The CDR3 runs to 14 residues. The V gene lost 2 bases and the J gene lost 6 bases, with 10 bases spanning the gap. Germline values: CDR1 SGHAT, CDR2 FQNNGV. It was unsorted whole blood that yielded blood RNA, and germline DNA was also extracted. Peripheral blood, 3.5 to 4 milliliters, was collected prior to surgery. Total RNA (around 500 ng) served as template for TCR beta cDNA synthesis primed by a constant-region primer. Three nested multiplex PCR rounds, a slightly modified ARM-PCR method, built the TCR beta libraries. Two initial PCR rounds of about 10 cycles each paired TRBV1-TRBV30 forward primers with a C-beta reverse primer. Via MiXCR, TCRdb re-called the multiplex PCR reads, giving one row per CDR3 protein. The sample gives 310,000 or so distinct CDR3 sequences, around three fifths of which show up once; 15% to 20% is in the top ten.

The chain joins TRBV11-2 to TRBJ2-2; D is ambiguous. This TCR derives from a woman aged 25-40 years with primary liver carcinoma and hepatitis B virus infection. The source material was peripheral blood. CDR3 amino acids: CASSLFRGPGELFF. In DNA, the CDR3 is TGTGCCAGCAGCTTATTTAGAGGCCCCGGGGAGCTGTTTTTT.